Listed below are T cell receptor beta chains from one sample, sequenced in a study of early T cells in non-severe SARS-CoV-2 infection. TCRdb reanalysed the 5' RACE reads using MiXCR and keeps one entry per CDR3 protein. The sample holds around 64,000 distinct CDR3 sequences, roughly 12% seen once. This material consisted of whole blood, taken at baseline. Receptor source: an adult who was a healthcare worker with PCR-confirmed SARS-CoV-2 infection or an uninfected control (not recorded which). Both conserved end residues are part of each CDR3. The order of the fields is D gene, J gene, V gene, clone size, CDR3 DNA, CDR3 protein. A D gene is named only where the DNA matches it firmly. Size tells how often a clone was seen (once, few, many) or the class of an expanded clone, and some rows leave it out.

D gene: .; J gene: TRBJ1-4; V gene: TRBV7-2; clone size: .; CDR3 DNA: TGTGCCAGCAGCGGCTTTGGATTGAAGGAAAAACTGTTTTTT; CDR3 protein: CASSGFGLKEKLFF
D gene: .; J gene: TRBJ2-5; V gene: TRBV12-2; clone size: .; CDR3 DNA: TGTGCAAGTCGCTTAAGGACTAGCGGAGAAGAGACCCAGTACTTC; CDR3 protein: CASRLRTSGEETQYF
D gene: .; J gene: TRBJ1-5; V gene: TRBV6-1; clone size: .; CDR3 DNA: TGTGCCAGCAGTCGCGCGGACAGACGGTTACGGGGCAATCAGCCCCAGCATTTT; CDR3 protein: CASSRADRRLRGNQPQHF
D gene: .; J gene: TRBJ1-2; V gene: TRBV29-1; clone size: many; CDR3 DNA: TGCAGCTCTGAGGGCCTCTATGGCTACACCTTC; CDR3 protein: CSSEGLYGYTF
D gene: .; J gene: TRBJ2-6; V gene: TRBV11-2; clone size: few; CDR3 DNA: TGTGCCAGCAGCTTAGATGTGCTGAGCTCTGGGGCCAACGTCCTGACTTTC; CDR3 protein: CASSLDVLSSGANVLTF
D gene: .; J gene: TRBJ1-5; V gene: TRBV18; clone size: few; CDR3 DNA: TGTGCCAGCTCACAACAGACAGGCAATCAGCCCCAGCATTTT; CDR3 protein: CASSQQTGNQPQHF
D gene: .; J gene: TRBJ2-3; V gene: TRBV5-4; clone size: few; CDR3 DNA: TGTGCCAGCAGTACCGGGCCCAAAACAGATACGCAGTATTTT; CDR3 protein: CASSTGPKTDTQYF
D gene: .; J gene: TRBJ1-6; V gene: TRBV25-1; clone size: .; CDR3 DNA: TGTGCCAGCAGTGACGGCCGGTACTCACCCCTCCACTTT; CDR3 protein: CASSDGRYSPLHF
D gene: .; J gene: TRBJ2-3; V gene: TRBV5-1; clone size: .; CDR3 DNA: TGCGCCAGCAGCTTGGCCTCTTTTACTAGCACAGATACGCAGTATTTT; CDR3 protein: CASSLASFTSTDTQYF
D gene: TRBD2; J gene: TRBJ2-3; V gene: TRBV7-2; clone size: .; CDR3 DNA: TGTGCCAGCAGCCCCCCTTGGGTAGCGGGAGGTCGCGATACGCAGTATTTT; CDR3 protein: CASSPPWVAGGRDTQYF
D gene: TRBD1; J gene: TRBJ1-2; V gene: TRBV7-2; clone size: many; CDR3 DNA: TGTGCCAGCAGCGAGTCCCGGGACAGGGGGCGAGGCTACACCTTC; CDR3 protein: CASSESRDRGRGYTF
D gene: .; J gene: TRBJ1-2; V gene: TRBV7-9; clone size: many; CDR3 DNA: TGTGCCAGCAGGCCAACAGGGTCCTATGGCTACACCTTC; CDR3 protein: CASRPTGSYGYTF
D gene: .; J gene: TRBJ2-2; V gene: TRBV30; clone size: few; CDR3 DNA: TGTGCCTGGAGTGTAACTATGGGTGTAGCCGGGGAGCTGTTTTTT; CDR3 protein: CAWSVTMGVAGELFF
D gene: .; J gene: TRBJ2-2; V gene: TRBV7-9; clone size: .; CDR3 DNA: TGTGCCAGCAGCTTATCACAGGGGAACACCGGGGAGCTGTTTTTT; CDR3 protein: CASSLSQGNTGELFF
D gene: .; J gene: TRBJ2-5; V gene: TRBV9; clone size: many; CDR3 DNA: TGTGCCAGCAGCGTGACCGGCGGAGGCGAGACCCAGTACTTC; CDR3 protein: CASSVTGGGETQYF
D gene: TRBD2; J gene: TRBJ2-7; V gene: TRBV20-1; clone size: few; CDR3 DNA: TGCAGTGCTAGAAATAGCGGGAGGGCTTTAGACGAGCAGTACTTC; CDR3 protein: CSARNSGRALDEQYF
D gene: .; J gene: TRBJ1-4; V gene: TRBV6-6; clone size: few; CDR3 DNA: TGTGCCAGCACCGGGTCTCCCTTCGGGGAAAAACTGTTTTTT; CDR3 protein: CASTGSPFGEKLFF
D gene: TRBD2; J gene: TRBJ2-1; V gene: TRBV20-1; clone size: .; CDR3 DNA: TGCAGTGCTTGGACTAGCGGGGCAACCTACAATGAGCAGTTCTTC; CDR3 protein: CSAWTSGATYNEQFF
D gene: .; J gene: TRBJ1-1; V gene: TRBV12-3/TRBV12-4; clone size: .; CDR3 DNA: TGTGCCAGCGTCGAACGACCGACAAAGGGAAACACTGAAGCTTTCTTT; CDR3 protein: CASVERPTKGNTEAFF
D gene: .; J gene: TRBJ2-7; V gene: TRBV3-1; clone size: few; CDR3 DNA: TGTGCCAGCAGCCAAGAGGCCGGGACCTACTCCTACGAGCAGTACTTC; CDR3 protein: CASSQEAGTYSYEQYF